Sequencing of this T cell receptor (beta chain) was carried out in a study of blood T cell repertoires in COVID-19. In the study overall: Specimens from acute and convalescent COVID-19 originated in the United States, Italy and Spain. PBMCs, B-cell-depleted T cells, or T cells provided the cDNA or gDNA that made up the material.

The CDR3 contains 13 residues. CDR1 MDHEN and CDR2 SYDVKM come from the germline V gene. V was trimmed by 6 bases and J by 8 bases, leaving 13 bases between them. Residents of 24 US areas, aged roughly 18 to 89 years, made up the participants. Self-reported history from a screening survey and questionnaire set each donor's cohort. Profiling relied on immunoSEQ multiplex PCR, and the TCRdb table lists in-frame clones only, not all of them. The repertoire includes roughly 220,000 clones, about 91% of them detected once, and roughly 14% sits in the top ten. The chain uses TRBV28 and TRBJ1-4; TRBD1 might be the D (5 bases). This clonotype originated in a woman aged 45-59 years with acute COVID-19. Sequencing was carried out using PBMCs or T cells enriched from blood (not recorded which). CDR3 residues: CASRGQGGEKLFF. CDR3 bases: TGTGCCAGCAGGGGGCAGGGAGGAGAAAAACTGTTTTTT.